Detailed here is one T cell receptor (beta chain). The antigen is unknown. Using immunoSEQ multiplex PCR, the repertoire was profiled, and TCRdb retains in-frame clones only, with some absent. The table records 100,000 to 150,000 clones, more than 75% of them present only once. The data were obtained in a study of cytomegalovirus exposure and HLA in healthy donors. Study conclusions and caveats: While the bulk of TCR sequences proved rare, some public TCRs turned up in many donors. One later analysis, an examination of the 100 to 150 validation repertoires, found that first-cohort TCR clusters tended to co-occur in them.

Germline lookup yields CDR1 SGHAT and CDR2 FQNNGV. Losses at the gene ends were 4 bases for V and 2 bases for J; bases not matched to a gene: 7. The CDR3 is 15 amino acids. The TCR sequence derives from a woman aged 25 to 39 in good health and CMV-seronegative. The sequencing sample was made of PBMCs. This rearrangement joins TRBV11-2 to TRBJ1-2; 7 bases map to TRBD1. The CDR3 region has the DNA TGTGCCAGCAGCTCCGAACGGACAGGAAACTATGGCTACACCTTC. This encodes CASSSERTGNYGYTF.